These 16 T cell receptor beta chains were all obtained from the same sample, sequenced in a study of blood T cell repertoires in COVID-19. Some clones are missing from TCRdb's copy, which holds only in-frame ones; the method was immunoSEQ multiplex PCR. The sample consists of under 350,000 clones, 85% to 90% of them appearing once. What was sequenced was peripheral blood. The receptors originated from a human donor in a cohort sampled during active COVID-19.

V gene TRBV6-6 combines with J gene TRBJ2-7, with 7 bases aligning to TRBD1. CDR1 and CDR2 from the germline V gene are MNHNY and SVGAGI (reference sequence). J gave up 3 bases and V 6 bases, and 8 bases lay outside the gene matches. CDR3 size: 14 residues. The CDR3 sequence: CASRPTGSGYEQYF. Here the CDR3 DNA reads TGTGCCAGCAGGCCGACAGGGAGTGGCTACGAGCAGTACTTC.

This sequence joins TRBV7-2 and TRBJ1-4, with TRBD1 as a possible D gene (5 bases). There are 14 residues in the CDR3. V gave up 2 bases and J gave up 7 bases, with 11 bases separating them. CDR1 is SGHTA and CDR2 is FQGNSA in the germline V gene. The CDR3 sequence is CASSLRGLGEKLFF. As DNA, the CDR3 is TGTGCCAGCAGCTTAAGGGGCCTCGGTGAAAAACTGTTTTTT.

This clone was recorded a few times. CDR3 nucleotides: TGCGCCAGCAGCCAAGAGGGGACTAGAAGCCTGTCTGAGCAGTTCTTC. The encoded protein is CASSQEGTRSLSEQFF. The chain joins TRBV4-1 to TRBJ2-1, with 8 bases aligning to TRBD2. V lost 0 bases to trimming and J lost 9 bases; unmatched junction nucleotides: 10. Germline CDR1 and CDR2: MGHRA and YSYEKL. CDR3 length: 16 amino acids.

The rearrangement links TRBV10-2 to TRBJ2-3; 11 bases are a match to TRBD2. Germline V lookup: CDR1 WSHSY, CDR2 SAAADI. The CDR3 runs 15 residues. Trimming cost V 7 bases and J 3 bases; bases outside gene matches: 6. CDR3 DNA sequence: TGCGCCAGCACTACTAGCGGGAGTACTACAGATACGCAGTATTTT. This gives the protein CASTTSGSTTDTQYF.

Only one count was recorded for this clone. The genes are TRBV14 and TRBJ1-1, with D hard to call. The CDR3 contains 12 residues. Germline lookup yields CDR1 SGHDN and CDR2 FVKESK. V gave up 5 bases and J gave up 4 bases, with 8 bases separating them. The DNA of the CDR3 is TGTGCCAGCAGCTTTGTCGGCACTGAAGCTTTCTTT. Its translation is CASSFVGTEAFF.

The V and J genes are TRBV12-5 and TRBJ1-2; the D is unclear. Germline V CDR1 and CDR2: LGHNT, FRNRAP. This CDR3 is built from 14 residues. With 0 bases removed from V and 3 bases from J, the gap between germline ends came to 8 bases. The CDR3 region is CASGLVPRDYGYTF. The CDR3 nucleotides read TGTGCTAGTGGTTTGGTACCCCGAGACTATGGCTACACCTTC.

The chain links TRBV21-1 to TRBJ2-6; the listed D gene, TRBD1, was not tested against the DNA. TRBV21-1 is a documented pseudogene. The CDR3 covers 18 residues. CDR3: CASSKVGDRESGANVLTF. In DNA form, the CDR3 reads TGTGCCAGCAGCAAAGTTGGGGACAGGGAATCTGGGGCCAACGTCCTGACTTTC.

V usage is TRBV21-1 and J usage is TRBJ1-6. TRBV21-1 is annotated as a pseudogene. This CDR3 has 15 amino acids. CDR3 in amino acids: CASSIEGEDNSPLHF. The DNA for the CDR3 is TGTGCCAGCAGCATAGAAGGTGAGGATAATTCACCCCTCCACTTT.

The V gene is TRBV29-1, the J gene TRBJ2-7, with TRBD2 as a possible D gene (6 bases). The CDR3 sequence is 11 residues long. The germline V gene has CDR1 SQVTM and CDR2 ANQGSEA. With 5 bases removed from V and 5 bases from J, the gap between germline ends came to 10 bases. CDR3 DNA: TGCAGCGTTTCACGGGGGAACGAGCAGTACTTC. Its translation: CSVSRGNEQYF.

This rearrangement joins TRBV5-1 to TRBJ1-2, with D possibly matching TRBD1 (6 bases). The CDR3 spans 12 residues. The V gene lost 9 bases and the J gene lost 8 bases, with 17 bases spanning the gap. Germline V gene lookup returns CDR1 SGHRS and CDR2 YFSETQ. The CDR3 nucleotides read TGCGCCACCCCGACCGGAACAGGGGGCTACACCTTC. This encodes CATPTGTGGYTF.

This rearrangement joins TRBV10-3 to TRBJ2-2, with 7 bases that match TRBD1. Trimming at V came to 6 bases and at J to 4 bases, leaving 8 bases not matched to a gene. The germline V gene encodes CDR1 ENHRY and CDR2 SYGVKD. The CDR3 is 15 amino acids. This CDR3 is CAIRLGTDVTGELFF. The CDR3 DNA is TGTGCCATCAGGCTCGGGACAGATGTCACCGGGGAGCTGTTTTTT.

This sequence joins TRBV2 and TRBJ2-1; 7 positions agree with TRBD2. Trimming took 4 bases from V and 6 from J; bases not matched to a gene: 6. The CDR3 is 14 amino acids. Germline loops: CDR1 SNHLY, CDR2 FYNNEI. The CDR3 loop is CASSGDYLSNEQFF. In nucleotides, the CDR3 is TGTGCCAGCAGTGGGGACTACCTCTCCAATGAGCAGTTCTTC. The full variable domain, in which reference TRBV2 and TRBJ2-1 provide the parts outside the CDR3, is EPEVTQTPSHQVTQMGQEVILRCVPISNHLYFYWYRQILGQKVEFLVSFYNNEISEKSEIFDDQFSVERPDGSNFTLKIRSTKLEDSAMYFCASSGDYLSNEQFFGPGTRLTVL.

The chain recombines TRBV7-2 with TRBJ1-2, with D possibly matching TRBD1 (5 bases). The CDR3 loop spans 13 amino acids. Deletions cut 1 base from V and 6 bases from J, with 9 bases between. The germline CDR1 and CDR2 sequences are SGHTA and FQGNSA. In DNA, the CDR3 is TGTGCCAGCAGCTTAGGACAACAGGATGGCTACACCTTC. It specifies CASSLGQQDGYTF. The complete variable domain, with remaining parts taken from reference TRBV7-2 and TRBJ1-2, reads GAGVSQSPSNKVTEKGKDVELRCDPISGHTALYWYRQSLGQGLEFLIYFQGNSAPDKSGLPSDRFSAERTGGSVSTLTIQRTQQEDSAVYLCASSLGQQDGYTFGSGTRLTVV.

The CDR3 loop is CASSLGTGAYEQYF. The CDR3 nucleotides read TGTGCCAGCAGTTTAGGGACTGGGGCATACGAGCAGTACTTC. V is TRBV27 and J is TRBJ2-7; maybe TRBD2 (6 bases). CDR3 length: 14 residues. Trimming cost V 2 bases and J 4 bases, with 12 bases left between them. Germline CDR1 reads MNHEY; CDR2 reads SMNVEV (reference sequence).

In DNA, the CDR3 is TGTGCCAGCAGCATTGCGAACTATGGCTACACCTTC. The encoded protein is CASSIANYGYTF. The chain couples TRBV12-3 or TRBV12-4 to TRBJ1-2, with D hard to call. This CDR3 has 12 amino acids. Trimming left V 6 bases short and J 2 bases short, with 7 bases between.

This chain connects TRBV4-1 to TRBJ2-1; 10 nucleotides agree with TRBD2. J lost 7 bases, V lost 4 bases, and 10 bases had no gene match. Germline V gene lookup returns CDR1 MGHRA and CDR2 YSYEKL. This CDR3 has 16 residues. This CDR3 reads CASSPGHSGRRNEQFF. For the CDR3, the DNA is TGCGCCAGCAGCCCGGGGCATAGCGGGAGGCGAAATGAGCAGTTCTTC.